This TCR beta chain was sequenced in a study of T-cell memory formation after mild COVID-19. General study findings and limits: Of the contracting clones, CD4+ ones lay mainly in CM and EM, and CD8+ ones in EMRA.

This CDR3 has 16 amino acids. Trimming stripped 1 base from V and 2 bases from J, with 14 bases between. The germline V gene encodes CDR1 SGHRS and CDR2 YFSETQ. The table lists this clonotype with a count of one. Antigen: not known. TCRdb re-called the 5' RACE reads with MiXCR, one entry per CDR3 protein. The sample yields approximately 99,000 distinct CDR3 sequences, over 15% seen once. The gene calls are TRBV5-1 and TRBJ2-3; possible D gene TRBD2, 7 bases. Material for sequencing was PBMCs or a T cell subset sorted from them (not recorded which). This receptor was identified in a man between 18 and 35 years old who had mild COVID-19 (a few samples of this study predate the infection). Cell type and time point are not known. DNA for the CDR3: TGCGCCAGCAGCTTGTATCGCGGGGGCAACACAGATACGCAGTATTTT. Translating it yields CASSLYRGGNTDTQYF. Together with reference TRBV5-1 and TRBJ2-3, the CDR3 gives the full variable domain: KAGVTQTPRYLIKTRGQQVTLSCSPISGHRSVSWYQQTPGQGLQFLFEYFSETQRNKGNFPGRFSGRQFSNSRSEMNVSTLELGDSALYLCASSLYRGGNTDTQYFGPGTRLTVL.